This T cell receptor (beta chain) was captured by sequencing in a study of blood T cell repertoires in COVID-19. On the study more broadly: The origin of the acute and convalescent COVID-19 samples was the United States, Italy and Spain. Sample material is recorded as cDNA or gDNA derived from T cells, B-cell-depleted T cells, or PBMCs.

Original processing notes: The authors estimated nucleated cell counts from reference gene primer amplification. The protocol was immunoSEQ multiplex PCR, while the TCRdb copy is restricted to in-frame clones and leaves out a portion. D and trimming come from the DNA, and the V and J calls and clone size come from that table. The profile covers around 300,000 clones, with about 85% appearing a single time and roughly 14% taken by the ten largest. CDR1 is GTSNPN, CDR2 SVGIG, per germline (reference sequence). The CDR3 is 14 residues long. J lost 5 bases, V lost 0 bases, and 3 bases had no gene match. The sequence was collected from a human donor in a cohort sampled during active COVID-19. The chain employs TRBV30 and TRBJ2-7, with 11 bases that match TRBD2. The sequencing sample was made of peripheral blood. The CDR3 region is CAWSVQLAGDEQYF. CDR3 in DNA: TGTGCCTGGAGTGTACAACTAGCGGGAGACGAGCAGTACTTC.